This T cell receptor (beta chain) was captured by sequencing in a study of T cell repertoires in cytomegalovirus infection. Across the whole study: As its CMV epitopes, the study selected recently identified HLA-C-restricted and well-studied HLA-B-restricted targets. Study-wide results and limits: Ex vivo, HLA-C-restricted CMV-specific TCR beta clonotypes prevailed over the rest of the response.

Via MiXCR, TCRdb re-called the reads, giving one row per CDR3 protein. Of 550,000 to 850,000 distinct CDR3 sequences in the sample, 30% to 40% are singletons; the top ten hold 18%. This clonotype turned up a few times. No antigen is known for it. The CDR3 spans 12 residues. V lost 9 bases, J lost 4 bases, and 12 bases lay in between. The receptor was isolated from a human donor in good health (CMV status not recorded). Some clones in this sample may be carry-over from other donors' samples. The specimen comprised cultured PBMCs, sampled from culture after CMV antigen stimulation. This sequence joins TRBV12-3 or TRBV12-4 and TRBJ2-5, with TRBD2 as a possible D gene (6 bases). The CDR3 nucleotides read TGTGCCAGTTCGGGGGAGACAGAGACCCAGTACTTC. Translating it yields CASSGETETQYF.